This T cell receptor (beta chain) came from a study of cytomegalovirus exposure and HLA in healthy donors. Both 60 Vbeta primers and 13 Jbeta primers went into the PCR. Profiling relied on immunoSEQ multiplex PCR, and the TCRdb table lists in-frame clones only, not all of them. Of under 250,000 clones in the sample, approximately 85% were seen once. Findings and caveats of the study: The authors listed some 150 TCR beta chains as cytomegalovirus-associated.

Trimming took 1 base from V and 4 from J; bases not matched to a gene: 6. The germline V gene has CDR1 SEHNR and CDR2 FQNEAQ (reference sequence). The CDR3 runs 16 residues. Concerning this clone: Its specificity is not known.

Material for sequencing was PBMCs. The rearrangement uses TRBV7-9 and TRBJ1-3; TRBD1 agrees at 8 bases. This TCR came from a woman aged 50 to 60 in good health and CMV-seronegative. The CDR3: CASSLGAGGSGNTIYF. The DNA for the CDR3 is TGTGCCAGCAGCTTAGGGGCAGGGGGCTCAGGAAACACCATATATTTT.